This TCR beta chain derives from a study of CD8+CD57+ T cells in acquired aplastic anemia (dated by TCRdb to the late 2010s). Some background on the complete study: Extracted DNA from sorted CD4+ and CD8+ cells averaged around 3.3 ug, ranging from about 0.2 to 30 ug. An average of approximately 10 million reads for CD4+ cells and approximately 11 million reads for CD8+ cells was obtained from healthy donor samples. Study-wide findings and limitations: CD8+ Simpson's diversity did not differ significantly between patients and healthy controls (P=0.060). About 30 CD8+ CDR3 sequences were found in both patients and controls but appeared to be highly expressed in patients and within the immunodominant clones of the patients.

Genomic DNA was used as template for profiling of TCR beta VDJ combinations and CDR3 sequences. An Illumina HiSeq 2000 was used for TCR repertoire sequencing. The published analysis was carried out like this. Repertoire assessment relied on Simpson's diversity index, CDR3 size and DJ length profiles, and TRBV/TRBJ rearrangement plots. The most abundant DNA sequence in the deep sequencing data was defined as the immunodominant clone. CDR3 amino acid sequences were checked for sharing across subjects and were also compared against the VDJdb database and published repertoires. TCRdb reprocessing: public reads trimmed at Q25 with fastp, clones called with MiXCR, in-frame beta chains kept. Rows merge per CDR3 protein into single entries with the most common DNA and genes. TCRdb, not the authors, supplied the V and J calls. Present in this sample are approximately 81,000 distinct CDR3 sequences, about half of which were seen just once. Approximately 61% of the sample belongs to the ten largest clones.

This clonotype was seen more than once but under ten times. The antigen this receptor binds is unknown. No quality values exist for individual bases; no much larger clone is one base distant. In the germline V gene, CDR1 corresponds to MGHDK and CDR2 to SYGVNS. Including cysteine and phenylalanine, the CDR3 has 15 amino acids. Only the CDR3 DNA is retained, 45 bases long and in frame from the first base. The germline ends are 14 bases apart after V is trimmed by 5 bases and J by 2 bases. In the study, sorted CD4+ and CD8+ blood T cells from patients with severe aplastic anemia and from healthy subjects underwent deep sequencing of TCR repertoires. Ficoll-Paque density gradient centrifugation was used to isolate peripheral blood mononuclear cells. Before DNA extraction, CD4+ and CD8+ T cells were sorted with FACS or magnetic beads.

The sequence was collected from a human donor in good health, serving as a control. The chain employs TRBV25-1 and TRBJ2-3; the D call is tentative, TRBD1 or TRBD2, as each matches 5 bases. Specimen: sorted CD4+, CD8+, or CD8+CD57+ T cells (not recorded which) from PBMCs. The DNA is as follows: TGTGCCAGCAGTACATGGGGGTCCTCCACAGATACGCAGTATTTT. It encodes CASSTWGSSTDTQYF.